This paragraph covers one TCR beta chain sequence. Its antigen is unknown. No base-level quality is on record; no much larger clone is a single base apart. The data were taken from a study of cytomegalovirus exposure and HLA in healthy donors (dated 2017 in TCRdb). In terms of the full investigation: In an earlier analysis of fewer than 750 of the donors, 276 Gb of sequence data and 90 million to 120 million unique TCR beta sequences from about 179 million T cells were reported. About 310 gigabases of sequencing data and some 85 million unique TCR sequences were included in an early release covering roughly 600 HLA-typed donors. Across around 400 genotyped donors of the cohort, an average of approximately 200,000 unique TCR beta nucleotide sequences per donor were sequenced, and roughly 20% of those sequences were non-productive. The aim of the study was to test whether cataloging public T cell receptors could identify signatures of past pathogen exposure. In a later analysis, previously published TCR beta repertoires from 670 or so donors were re-analyzed and high-resolution HLA genotyping was added so that TCR occurrence patterns could be studied. Rather than using new phenotypic data, the later analysis identified candidate immune exposures from TCR beta sequences and from how often those sequences occurred across donors. Every repertoire in the discovery cohort had been generated on one and the same sequencing platform. In addition to the first cohort of several hundred subjects, a separate validation cohort of around 110 different subjects was used. Of the roughly 390 genotyped donors, roughly 80% were placed in the genetic ancestry cluster associated with self-reported Caucasian donors. Using immunosequencing, the study profiled T cell repertoires from 550 to 750 subjects and related those repertoires to cytomegalovirus serostatus. Donor age, sex, ethnicity and CMV serostatus were compiled together with the repertoire data. In a later genetic analysis, genome-wide SNP genotypes for about 55% of the 666 donors were used, and that subset was treated as a discovery cohort. Typing coverage differed by locus: A, B, C, DRB1 and DQB1 were typed in roughly 620-630 donors, DQA1 in approximately 520, DPA1 in approximately 600, and DPB1 in roughly 470. To predict cytomegalovirus infection status, the study brought together high-throughput TCR immunosequencing, statistical association of individual TCRs with disease status, and machine learning. An earlier analysis of around 580 of the donors used high-throughput TCR beta sequencing to judge whether each TCR beta V gene segment behaved as functional or pseudogenic. HLA typing included class I and class II loci at four-digit resolution. Because of strong linkage in the cohort, roughly five DR-DQ haplotypes were treated as single units for association and clustering.

Beyond this particular receptor, the publication reports: In both the original and validation cohorts, the classifier was reported to diagnose cytomegalovirus status with high specificity and sensitivity. The study listed around 160 TCR beta chains as associated with cytomegalovirus. When HLA alleles, especially DR and DQ, strongly co-occurred, TCR associations were difficult to assign to individual alleles. Linkage disequilibrium might explain the correlated functional status among segregating V segments, but an unknown experimental factor could not be excluded. According to a later analysis, parvovirus B19, influenza, CMV and Epstein-Barr virus appeared linked to several top co-occurrence clusters. Immune exposure information for the cohort was limited to CMV serostatus. A further reported finding was that TCR beta sequences accurately predicted the HLA-A and HLA-B alleles for most subjects in the first cohort. In vitro tests confirmed that three of the cytomegalovirus-associated TCR beta chains recognize cytomegalovirus antigens. According to a later genetic analysis, donors in an Asian-associated ancestry cluster had fewer N-insertions in productive TCRs than the approximately 630-donor mean. The earlier analysis of approximately 560 of the donors excluded 15 to 20 rarely observed V segments, including chromosome 9 orphons, because counts were too low. The authors suggested that the approach could potentially be extended to other disease states and immunological phenotypes. A later analysis found that TCR association rates varied across HLA loci, with DRB1 alleles showing the most associated TCRs and HLA-C alleles the fewest. In an earlier analysis of more than 500 of the donors, most TCR beta V segments appeared in productive rearrangements about 87% or about 30% of the time, broadly matching IMGT annotations. This cohort had only TCR beta chains sequenced, and the lack of alpha or paired-chain data limited which features could be detected. A later analysis associated 16,951 TCR beta sequences with specific HLA alleles at a false discovery rate of 0.05. Most TCR sequences were observed very rarely across donors, whereas some public TCRs were present in many individuals. A later analysis found that HLA-associated TCR beta chains were more clonally expanded and had lower generation probabilities than equally common non-associated chains. A later genetic analysis associated a missense DCLRE1C variant with V-gene and J-gene trimming of TCR beta chains, and an independent cohort replicated the association. Some IMGT-functional V segments, including TRBV6-2 and TRBV6-3, could not be distinguished by the 87-base-pair reads and were therefore excluded. Because HLA typing was missing for some donors at each locus, association tests included only the typed subset. A later analysis found that most CMV-associated TCR beta chains appeared HLA-restricted, with HLA associations seemingly driven largely by CMV exposure. A cluster of highly shared sequence variants was judged likely to be a technical artifact of the sequencing pipeline. The presence/absence analyses assumed that sequencing depth was roughly uniform across donors, and that assumption may not be true.

The cohort comprised 710 or so healthy bone marrow donors. At the time of sampling, every cohort member was nominally healthy, though immune exposures that went unrecorded were likely present. The donor tested CMV seronegative, placing the donor among the 350 or so seronegative members of the cohort. A peripheral blood sample was provided by each donor, and peripheral blood mononuclear cells were used for TCR beta sequencing. Genomic DNA was extracted from the blood cell samples with the Qiagen DNeasy Blood Extraction Kit. The method was the immunoSEQ multiplex PCR assay. The multiplex PCR relied on a mix of 60 forward primers for TCR Vbeta segments and 13 reverse primers for TCR Jbeta segments. A multiplex PCR assay on genomic DNA amplified the CDR3 region of rearranged TCR beta genes. On the Illumina HiSeq System, the amplified TCR beta libraries were sequenced as 87-base-pair reads. Per the authors' processing: In a later analysis, approximately 74 million unique TCR beta chains were counted across the roughly 610 repertoires, and roughly 10 million of these chains were shared by at least two donors. A nearest-neighbor algorithm error-corrected the raw reads and collapsed the reads into unique sequences, merging closely related sequences to remove PCR and sequencing errors. CDR3 sequences were aligned to IMGT reference sequences to assign V, D and J gene segments. For a sequence to be retained, a match of at least six nucleotides was required to both a V gene segment and a J gene segment. Rearrangements were called productive when the CDR3 lacked stop codons and stayed in frame with V and J; all others were non-productive. CDR3 was defined according to IMGT convention as the region running from the second conserved V-encoded cysteine to the conserved J-encoded phenylalanine. In an earlier analysis of 500 to 650 of the donors, sequences lacking an unambiguous match to a single V gene segment were excluded. An earlier analysis of a few hundred of the donors called V segments functional above 56.7% productive rearrangements and segregating when the between-donor standard deviation exceeded 5%. A statistical classification framework was built for diagnosing cytomegalovirus status from the catalog of TCR beta chain sequences. In a later analysis, V and J genes were assigned by comparing TCR nucleotide sequences against IMGT/GENE-DB human TR gene sequences. A later analysis assigned CDR3 sequences and most-parsimonious VDJ recombination scenarios with the TCRdist pipeline. In a later analysis, every TCR beta chain was defined by the combination of its CDR3 amino acid sequence and its V-gene family, and reads without a unique V-gene family were dropped. A later analysis removed 550 to 650 highly shared, low-generation-probability nucleotide sequences to deal with suspected cross-contamination and a sequencing artifact. A later analysis calculated a clonal expansion index for each public chain from normalized within-repertoire ranks of inferred template counts. A later analysis computed generation probabilities with a VDJ recombination model fitted to out-of-frame rearrangements, and checked the results against IGoR. A later analysis scored TCR-TCR, TCR-HLA and TCR-CMV co-occurrence with hypergeometric tests, applying a repertoire-size bias correction to TCR pairs. A later analysis estimated false discovery rates by permuting HLA or CMV assignments 20 times. In a later analysis, co-occurring TCRs were grouped using DBSCAN, with TCRdist sequence similarity added in when clustering inside HLA-allele-positive subsets. Repertoires with fewer than 30,000 or more than 120,000 public chains, plus five repertoires with anomalous nucleotide sharing, were excluded from co-occurrence clustering. TCRdb carries this immuneACCESS record with in-frame sequences only. Its versions omit some clonotypes, under half of them owing to an unresolved V gene in the studies checked, with the rest unexplained. From that table come the V and J calls and clone size; the DNA was used to work out D and trimming. The sample table contains about 110,000 clones; only one count was recorded for about 86% of them. The biggest ten clones account for about 1.8% of the sample.

The CDR3, cysteine through phenylalanine, is 13 amino acids long. Only the CDR3 DNA is retained, 39 bases long and in frame from the first base. Looking up the germline V gene yields CDR1 SQVTM and CDR2 ANQGSEA. Trimming at the junction amounts to 7 bases on V and 3 bases on J, and the germline ends lie 13 bases apart. The receptor was isolated from a man aged 40-55 years in good health and CMV-seronegative. Specimen: PBMCs. The rearranged chain carries TRBV29-1 and TRBJ1-5; matching of 6 bases hints at TRBD1 as the D gene. The DNA sequence is TGCAGCGCCCTAACAGGGACCAATCAGCCCCAGCATTTT. Translated, it gives CSALTGTNQPQHF.